The 9 T cell receptor beta chains listed next were all sequenced from one sample in a study of blood T cell repertoires in COVID-19. The table came from immunoSEQ multiplex PCR; TCRdb's copy has only in-frame clones and leaves some out. The data contain some 330,000 clones, 88% of them singletons. The specimen was peripheral blood. All receptors come from a woman between 50 and 59 years old with active or convalescent COVID-19.

The chain joins TRBV5-1 to TRBJ2-1, with TRBD2 identical over 8 bases. The CDR3 totals 16 residues. Germline CDR1 reads SGHRS; CDR2 reads YFSETQ. The ends lost 4 bases at V and 7 bases at J; junction bases unmatched: 13. CDR3 bases: TGCGCCAGCAGCCGGCGAGCTAGCGGGTACACTAATGAGCAGTTCTTC. It specifies CASSRRASGYTNEQFF.

The V and J genes are TRBV14 and TRBJ1-1, with D hard to call. CDR3 length: 12 amino acids. Germline CDR1 is SGHDN and CDR2 is FVKESK. V was trimmed by 2 bases and J by 8 bases, leaving 9 bases between them. CDR3 sequence: CASSQTEKEAFF. The CDR3 region has the DNA TGTGCCAGCAGCCAAACGGAGAAGGAAGCTTTCTTT.

This clone appeared a few times. V gene TRBV9 combines with J gene TRBJ1-1; the D gene is possibly TRBD1 (6 bases). The CDR3 has 14 amino acids. From germline, CDR1 is SGDLS and CDR2 YYNGEE. The ends were cut back, 3 bases at V and 10 bases at J, with 19 bases in the middle. The CDR3 protein is CASSDWPGLGGAFF. In DNA, the CDR3 is TGTGCCAGCAGCGATTGGCCGGGCCTAGGGGGAGCTTTCTTT.

This clone was recorded a few times. The genes are TRBV9 and TRBJ2-5; D not resolved. From germline, CDR1 is SGDLS and CDR2 YYNGEE. With 0 bases removed from V and 5 bases from J, the gap between germline ends came to 8 bases. There are 13 residues in the CDR3. This CDR3 is CASSVAVRETQYF. The CDR3 region has the DNA TGTGCCAGCAGCGTAGCTGTGCGGGAGACCCAGTACTTC.

There are a few counts of this clone. The genes are TRBV5-5 and TRBJ2-3; the match to TRBD2 covers 9 bases. J lost 1 base, V lost 0 bases, and 3 bases had no gene match. Germline CDR1 SGHKS, CDR2 YYEKEE (reference sequence). This CDR3 comprises 16 residues. The CDR3 nucleotides read TGTGCCAGCAGCTTGGGTCAGCGGGGGGGCACAGATACGCAGTATTTT. It yields the protein CASSLGQRGGTDTQYF.

The chain links TRBV27 to TRBJ2-7; D is unresolved. Deletions cut 2 bases from V and 1 base from J, with 6 bases between. Germline V gives CDR1 MNHEY, CDR2 SMNVEV (reference sequence). The CDR3 runs 13 residues. In nucleotides, the CDR3 is TGTGCCAGCAGTTTAACAGAGTCCTACGAGCAGTACTTC. Its protein product is CASSLTESYEQYF.

V gene TRBV7-9 combines with J gene TRBJ1-1; no definite D call. The V and J ends lost 1 base and 8 bases respectively, with 8 bases between them. The CDR3 consists of 12 residues. Per the germline V gene, CDR1 is SEHNR and CDR2 is FQNEAQ (reference sequence). CDR3 amino acids: CASSLDFSEAFF. CDR3 DNA sequence: TGTGCCAGCAGCTTAGATTTTTCAGAAGCTTTCTTT.

The rearrangement links TRBV9 to TRBJ2-2; 7 nucleotides line up with TRBD2. V lost 0 bases and J lost 5; bases outside the gene matches: 7. CDR3 length: 16 amino acids. CDR1 SGDLS and CDR2 YYNGEE come from the germline V gene. CDR3 protein: CASSVDAGLPTGELFF. The CDR3 coding sequence is TGTGCCAGCAGCGTAGATGCGGGACTACCAACCGGGGAGCTGTTTTTT.

CDR3 amino acids: CASSLGVGGVNEQFF. For the CDR3, the DNA is TGTGCCAGCAGCTTAGGGGTCGGGGGAGTAAATGAGCAGTTCTTC. This rearrangement joins TRBV7-3 to TRBJ2-1; tentatively, D is TRBD2 (6 bases). The length of the CDR3 is 15 residues. Trimming shortened V by 2 bases and J by 7 bases, and 15 bases separated the two germline ends. Germline lookup yields CDR1 SGHTA and CDR2 FQGTGA. Drawing the rest from reference TRBV7-3 and TRBJ2-1, the complete variable domain is GAGVSQTPSNKVTEKGKYVELRCDPISGHTALYWYRQSLGQGPEFLIYFQGTGAADDSGLPNDRFFAVRPEGSVSTLKIQRTERGDSAVYLCASSLGVGGVNEQFFGPGTRLTVL.